One sample yielded the 22 T cell receptor beta chains listed below, sequenced in a study of blood T cells in healthy people across ages. For the second PCR, which ran for 7 to 11 cycles, a sample-barcoded 5' primer and a J-beta primer mix were used. A single record per CDR3 protein comes from TCRdb applying MiXCR to the 5' RACE reads. The sample contains about 1.5 million distinct CDR3 sequences, 35% to 45% of which appear only once. The specimen was blood. These receptors came from a woman aged 18 to 35 in good health.

The rearrangement links TRBV5-6 to TRBJ2-3; D remains unclear. The CDR3 is 15 residues long. V was trimmed by 2 bases and J by 6 bases, leaving 16 bases between them. Per germline, CDR1 SGHDT and CDR2 YYEEEE. This chain's CDR3 is CASSLVRKGKDTQYF. CDR3 sequence (DNA): TGTGCCAGCAGCTTAGTCCGCAAAGGGAAGGATACGCAGTATTTT.

The table lists this clonotype with a count of one. V and J are TRBV4-2 and TRBJ1-1; D not resolved. With 0 bases removed from V and 0 bases from J, the gap between germline ends came to 11 bases. The CDR3 spans 16 residues. CDR1 is LGHNA, CDR2 YNFKEQ, per germline. The CDR3 DNA reads TGTGCCAGCAGCCAAGAGGGAGGCAGAATGAACACTGAAGCTTTCTTT. Amino acids: CASSQEGGRMNTEAFF.

The chain is built from TRBV11-1 and TRBJ2-7; D not resolved. CDR1 and CDR2 (germline): SGHAT, FQDESV (reference sequence). The germline V and J ends were trimmed by 2 bases and 9 bases, with 17 bases remaining between them. This CDR3 is 14 amino acids long. The CDR3 reads CASSLLASSEWQYF. In DNA, the CDR3 is TGTGCCAGCAGCTTATTAGCCTCCTCAGAATGGCAGTACTTC.

This clonotype was recorded at least ten times. At one of its ends the junction is not consistent with the germline gene, which may arise from a read error. The V call is TRBV7-2, the J call TRBJ2-1; perhaps TRBD2 as D (6 bases). Matching the DNA end better, TRBJ2-7 makes the J call doubtful. The CDR3 covers 15 residues. CDR1 and CDR2 from the germline V gene are SGHTA and FQGNSA. CDR3 in DNA: TGCGCCAGCAGCTTGGCCGGGAGCTCCTACAATGAGCAGTACTTC. Translating it yields CASSLAGSSYNEQYF.

V and J are TRBV28 and TRBJ1-4; 7 nucleotides line up with TRBD1. The CDR3 is 14 residues long. Germline V gives CDR1 MDHEN, CDR2 SYDVKM. With V trimmed by 10 bases and J by 4 bases, 9 bases remained unmatched. CDR3 coding DNA: TGTGCCATCTGCGGGACAGCAAATAATGAAAAACTGTTTTTT. It codes for CAICGTANNEKLFF.

The V and J genes are TRBV11-2 and TRBJ2-1; 9 nucleotides match TRBD1. The J call may be incorrect, as the DNA end agrees better with TRBJ2-7. Germline V gene lookup returns CDR1 SGHAT and CDR2 FQNNGV. This CDR3 contains 15 residues. CDR3 in DNA: TGTGCCAGCAGTCTCTGGGACAGGGACTACAATGAGCAGTACTTC. Residues: CASSLWDRDYNEQYF.

V usage is TRBV19 and J usage is TRBJ2-2; D unclear. Germline V lookup: CDR1 LNHDA, CDR2 SQIVND (reference sequence). With 11 bases removed from V and 7 bases from J, the gap between germline ends came to 14 bases. The CDR3 is 12 amino acids. Written as DNA, the CDR3 is TGTGCCGCATCAATTAAGGGCGGGGAGCTGTTTTTT. It is translated as CAASIKGGELFF.

J is TRBJ2-1 and V is TRBV20-1, with a tentative D call TRBD1 (5 bases). CDR1 is DFQATT and CDR2 is SNEGSKA in the germline V gene (reference sequence). CDR3 length: 14 amino acids. V gave up 6 bases and J gave up 4 bases, with 16 bases separating them. The CDR3 is CSAARTPVYNEQFF. The CDR3 bases are TGCAGTGCCGCGCGGACACCAGTATACAATGAGCAGTTCTTC.

This clonotype was counted at least ten times. This chain connects TRBV7-2 to TRBJ2-7, with 8 nucleotides matching TRBD2. The germline gives CDR1 SGHTA, CDR2 FQGNSA. The CDR3 has 15 residues. The ends lost 5 bases at V and 5 bases at J; junction bases unmatched: 11. The CDR3 here is CASSPHGTSINEQYF. In nucleotides, the CDR3 is TGTGCCAGCAGCCCACACGGGACTAGTATCAACGAGCAGTACTTC.

In its sample, this clonotype was seen many times. This sequence joins TRBV12-3 or TRBV12-4 and TRBJ2-1, with D possibly called TRBD1 or TRBD2 (5 bases each). The CDR3 is 15 amino acids. V lost 1 base and J 2 bases, leaving 9 bases between the germline ends. CDR3 sequence (DNA): TGTGCCAGCAGTTTAGGAGGGGTTCCCTACAATGAGCAGTTCTTC. Translating gives CASSLGGVPYNEQFF.

The chain joins TRBV12-3 or TRBV12-4 to TRBJ2-3; D unclear. This CDR3 is 13 amino acids long. V lost 3 bases and J 3 bases, leaving 7 bases between the germline ends. CDR3 DNA: TGTGCCAGCAGTTTCAAGTCTACAGATACGCAGTATTTT. It is translated as CASSFKSTDTQYF.

As DNA, the CDR3 is TGTGCCAGCAGCTTCACCTCAGGGGGCTACCAGCATGGCTACACCTTC. Protein: CASSFTSGGYQHGYTF. The chain links TRBV7-2 to TRBJ1-2; TRBD1 matches 8 bases. V shed 3 bases and J 6 bases; nucleotides not matched to a gene: 12. Germline assignment: CDR1 SGHTA and CDR2 FQGNSA. The CDR3 contains 16 residues.

The chain couples TRBV7-2 to TRBJ1-6; perhaps TRBD1 as D (6 bases). The CDR3 is 17 amino acids. Germline V CDR1 and CDR2: SGHTA, FQGNSA. The V end was cut by 1 base, the J end by 8 bases, with 18 bases between. In nucleotides, the CDR3 is TGTGCCAGCAGCTTAGTTTCAGGGGTGGTCAAACATTCACCCCTCCACTTT. It encodes CASSLVSGVVKHSPLHF. Full variable domain (outside the CDR3, taken from reference TRBV7-2 and TRBJ1-6): GAGVSQSPSNKVTEKGKDVELRCDPISGHTALYWYRQSLGQGLEFLIYFQGNSAPDKSGLPSDRFSAERTGGSVSTLTIQRTQQEDSAVYLCASSLVSGVVKHSPLHFGNGTRLTVT.

This clonotype was observed a few times. V usage is TRBV12-3 or TRBV12-4 and J usage is TRBJ1-5; 12 bases are a match to TRBD1. The CDR3 is 18 residues long. V was clipped by 5 bases and J by 6 bases; unmatched bases: 14. The CDR3 DNA sequence: TGTGCCAGCAGTAAAGACTTCCGGGACAGGGGGCTGGGTCAGCCCCAGCATTTT. It is translated as CASSKDFRDRGLGQPQHF.

This clonotype was counted only a few times. The chain recombines TRBV20-1 with TRBJ2-7; D not resolved. Germline CDR1 and CDR2: DFQATT and SNEGSKA (reference sequence). The length of the CDR3 is 15 residues. The DNA for the CDR3 is TGCAGCGCCATTCAAGTGGACGACTTCGTTTACGAGCAGTACTTC. It specifies CSAIQVDDFVYEQYF.

J is TRBJ1-2 and V is TRBV20-1; maybe TRBD1 (5 bases). Trimming stripped 6 bases from V and 2 bases from J, with 7 bases between. The CDR3 contains 11 residues. CDR1 is DFQATT and CDR2 is SNEGSKA in the germline V gene (reference sequence). The CDR3 here is CSAWDNYGYTF. CDR3 nucleotide sequence: TGCAGTGCCTGGGACAACTATGGCTACACCTTC.

There are a few counts of this clonotype. The rearrangement links TRBV2 to TRBJ1-2; tentative D call: TRBD1 (5 bases). The CDR3 length is 15 residues. Germline V gives CDR1 SNHLY, CDR2 FYNNEI. V was clipped by 7 bases and J by 2 bases, with 17 bases between them. CDR3 sequence: CASTAREFTNYGYTF. The CDR3 DNA is TGTGCCAGCACAGCCAGGGAGTTTACGAACTATGGCTACACCTTC.

For this clonotype: Being one base from a much bigger clone, this may be a read error. This chain links TRBV12-3 or TRBV12-4 with TRBJ2-6; D might be TRBD1 (5 bases). The CDR3 has 12 amino acids. As DNA, the CDR3 is TGTGCCATCCGGTCTGGGGCCAACGTCCAGACTTTC. This codes for CAIRSGANVQTF.

The J gene is TRBJ1-6, the V gene TRBV30; D gene ambiguous. V was trimmed by 0 bases and J by 15 bases, leaving 18 bases between them. The CDR3 has 14 residues. Germline V CDR1 and CDR2: GTSNPN, SVGIG (reference sequence). The CDR3, as DNA: TGTGCCTGGAGTGTACCTGGTTCCCGGTTACTCCTCCACTTT. This codes for CAWSVPGSRLLLHF. Full variable domain (missing parts from reference TRBV30 and TRBJ1-6): SQTIHQWPATLVQPVGSPLSLECTVEGTSNPNLYWYRQAAGRGLQLLFYSVGIGQISSEVPQNLSASRPQDRQFILSSKKLLLSDSGFYLCAWSVPGSRLLLHFGNGTRLTVT.

With regard to this clonotype: The junction shows a germline mismatch at one end, possibly a read error. The J gene is TRBJ2-7, the V gene TRBV12-3 or TRBV12-4; D possibly corresponds to TRBD2 (8 bases). This CDR3 contains 15 residues. The CDR3 DNA follows: TGTGTCAGCAGTTTACAGGGGACTAGTGCCTACGAGCAGTACTTC. This encodes CVSSLQGTSAYEQYF.

This clonotype has a count of ten or more. This chain links TRBV29-1 with TRBJ2-1; 10 bases are shared with TRBD1. The CDR3 is 15 amino acids. Looked up from germline, CDR1 is SQVTM and CDR2 is ANQGSEA. V lost 1 base, J lost 6 bases, and 6 bases stayed unmatched. CDR3 region: CSVEGRQGAVNEQFF. The CDR3 DNA is TGCAGCGTTGAAGGGAGACAGGGGGCGGTCAATGAGCAGTTCTTC.

The chain has TRBV4-1 and TRBJ1-2; D may be TRBD1 (5 bases). The CDR3 totals 15 residues. With 0 bases removed from V and 5 bases from J, the gap between germline ends came to 13 bases. Germline loops: CDR1 MGHRA, CDR2 YSYEKL. CDR3 amino acids: CASSQDQQERYGYTF. The CDR3 nucleotides read TGCGCCAGCAGCCAAGATCAACAGGAACGGTATGGCTACACCTTC.